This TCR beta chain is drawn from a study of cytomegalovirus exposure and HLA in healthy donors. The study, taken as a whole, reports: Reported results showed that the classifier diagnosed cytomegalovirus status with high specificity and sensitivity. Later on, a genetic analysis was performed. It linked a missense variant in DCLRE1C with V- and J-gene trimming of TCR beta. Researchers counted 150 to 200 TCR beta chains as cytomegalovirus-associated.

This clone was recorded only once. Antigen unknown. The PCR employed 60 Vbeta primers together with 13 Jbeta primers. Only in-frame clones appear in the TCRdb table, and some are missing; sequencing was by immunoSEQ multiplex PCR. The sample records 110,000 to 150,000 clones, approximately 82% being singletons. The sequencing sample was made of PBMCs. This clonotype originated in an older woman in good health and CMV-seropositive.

CDR3 sequence reads: CASRDGTGTVYEQYF. CDR3 coding DNA: TGTGCCAGCCGCGATGGGACAGGGACAGTTTACGAGCAGTACTTC. The rearrangement uses TRBV27 and TRBJ2-7; 9 bases match TRBD1. Germline CDR1 MNHEY, CDR2 SMNVEV (reference sequence). The CDR3 contains 15 residues. V lost 8 bases and J lost 4; bases outside the gene matches: 12.